This T cell receptor beta chain was retrieved from a study of blood T cell repertoires in COVID-19. The CDR3 length is 13 residues. Germline lookup yields CDR1 MDHEN and CDR2 SYDVKM. Trimming cost V 5 bases and J 5 bases; bases outside gene matches: 5. Sequenced by immunoSEQ multiplex PCR; TCRdb stores in-frame clones only, minus some. Of about 67,000 clones in the sample, just under 80% were seen once. The sample was peripheral blood. The chain combines TRBV28 with TRBJ1-2, with TRBD1 identical over 7 bases. The source of this sequence is a woman aged 55 to 70 with acute or convalescent COVID-19. The CDR3, as DNA: TGTGCCAGCAGTAAAGGGACAGATTATGGCTACACCTTC. It translates to CASSKGTDYGYTF.